Below, 19 T cell receptor beta chains from the same sample are listed, as sequenced in a study of spatial heterogeneity in lung cancer (dated by TCRdb to between 2019 and 2020). Sample time point, as interpreted from the label and publication: blood at routine non-recurrence follow-up after resection. Without any cell sorting, TCR sequencing was performed on whole RNA extracted either from tumor and nontumor lung tissue or from cryopreserved PBMC samples. Library preparation was by 5' RACE. The listed sequencing device is NextSeq 500. TCRdb cleaned the public reads at Q25 with fastp, built clones with MiXCR and kept in-frame beta chains. Rows are unified per CDR3 protein, each entry keeping the most common DNA and genes. This sample has around 110,000 distinct CDR3 sequences in its table, and roughly an eighth of those were observed once. Roughly 17% of the sample belongs to the ten largest clones.

This specimen was PBMCs, taken at follow-up. The receptors originated from a male donor with early-stage non-small cell lung cancer.

This clonotype was observed at least ten times. This chain connects TRBV27 to TRBJ1-6; D remains unclear. CDR3 size: 13 residues. Trimming took 4 bases from V and 5 from J, leaving 6 bases between them. Germline CDR1 and CDR2: MNHEY and SMNVEV (reference sequence). The CDR3 spells CASSYSNNSPLHF. CDR3 DNA: TGTGCCAGCAGTTACAGTAATAATTCACCCCTCCACTTT.

This chain connects TRBV29-1 to TRBJ1-1; D remains ambiguous. The CDR3 has 13 amino acids. Trimming removed 4 bases at V and 1 base at J, with 10 bases between. Germline CDR1 SQVTM, CDR2 ANQGSEA. The CDR3 DNA is TGCAGCGTTGTGCCCTTTGGGAACACTGAAGCTTTCTTT. Protein sequence: CSVVPFGNTEAFF. The full variable domain, in which reference TRBV29-1 and TRBJ1-1 provide the parts outside the CDR3, is SAVISQKPSRDICQRGTSLTIQCQVDSQVTMMFWYRQQPGQSLTLIATANQGSEATYESGFVIDKFPISRPNLTFSTLTVSNMSPEDSSIYLCSVVPFGNTEAFFGQGTRLTVV.

This clonotype showed up just a few times. V is TRBV7-2 and J is TRBJ2-4, with D uncertain. CDR1 and CDR2 (germline): SGHTA, FQGNSA. This CDR3 region has 12 residues. The V end was cut by 1 base, the J end by 12 bases, with 10 bases between. The CDR3 DNA is TGTGCCAGCAGCTTAGATGTGGCGACTCAGTACTTC. Encoded protein: CASSLDVATQYF.

This clonotype was picked up a small number of times. This CDR3 reads CASSPAAAGGNEQFF. The DNA of the CDR3 is TGTGCCAGCAGTCCCGCCGCGGCCGGTGGCAATGAGCAGTTCTTC. The chain is built from TRBV7-3 and TRBJ2-1; D is ambiguous. V was clipped by 6 bases and J by 6 bases, with 18 bases between them. CDR1 SGHTA and CDR2 FQGTGA come from the germline V gene. The CDR3 spans 15 residues.

The sample holds many counts of this clonotype. This chain uses TRBV20-1 with TRBJ1-1, with D possibly matching TRBD1 (5 bases). Germline lookup yields CDR1 DFQATT and CDR2 SNEGSKA (reference sequence). The CDR3 sequence is 15 residues long. V lost 6 bases, J lost 2 bases, and 19 bases lay in between. CDR3 amino acids: CSAPWLGERNTEAFF. The CDR3 DNA follows: TGCAGTGCCCCCTGGTTGGGGGAAAGAAACACTGAAGCTTTCTTT.

This clonotype was observed many times. The chain recombines TRBV7-3 with TRBJ2-1; a possible D gene is TRBD2 (5 bases). Germline CDR1 is SGHTA and CDR2 is FQGTGA. The CDR3 has 15 amino acids. Trimming pared 5 bases from V and 7 bases from J, leaving 18 bases between. CDR3 nucleotides: TGTGCCAGCAGCAGGGAGTCAGCGAGGAGTAATGAGCAGTTCTTC. The encoded protein is CASSRESARSNEQFF.

This clonotype came up many times. V and J are TRBV7-2 and TRBJ1-2; no clear D gene. V dropped 4 bases and J dropped 2 bases, with 23 bases sitting between them. Germline CDR1 SGHTA, CDR2 FQGNSA. The length of the CDR3 is 18 residues. DNA of the CDR3: TGTGCCAGCAGCTCCTCCCCCGGACGGATCAGAGGGAACTATGGCTACACCTTC. Residues: CASSSSPGRIRGNYGYTF.

This clonotype appeared many times. One junction end disagrees with the germline gene, perhaps due to a read error. The rearrangement joins TRBV7-3 to TRBJ2-1; the match to TRBD1 covers 7 bases. The V gene's germline CDR1 is SGHTA and CDR2 FQGTGA. The CDR3 runs 15 residues. DNA for the CDR3: TGTGCCAGCAGTTTAACCGGACAGGCTTACAATGAGCAGTTCTTC. Amino acids: CASSLTGQAYNEQFF.

This clonotype was counted many times. CDR3 protein: CASNPPSRGGGYTF. As DNA, the CDR3 is TGTGCCAGCAATCCCCCGAGCAGGGGTGGTGGCTACACCTTC. The chain couples TRBV28 to TRBJ1-2; TRBD1 might be the D (6 bases). The CDR3 covers 14 residues. V was trimmed by 7 bases and J by 7 bases, leaving 19 bases between them. Germline V gene lookup returns CDR1 MDHEN and CDR2 SYDVKM.

This clonotype occurred many times. The J gene is TRBJ1-1, the V gene TRBV29-1; 10 bases are a match to TRBD1. Germline CDR1 SQVTM, CDR2 ANQGSEA. The CDR3 covers 14 residues. The CDR3 region has the DNA TGCAGTGTGAAAGGCGGGACAGGGGAGACTGAAGCTTTCTTT. This encodes CSVKGGTGETEAFF.

This clonotype occurred a few times. The chain couples TRBV9 to TRBJ1-2; maybe TRBD1 (5 bases). The germline V gene encodes CDR1 SGDLS and CDR2 YYNGEE. V lost 4 bases and J 2 bases, leaving 18 bases between the germline ends. The CDR3 is 16 amino acids. The CDR3 protein is CASSPLPGRRNYGYTF. The CDR3 DNA reads TGTGCCAGCAGCCCACTCCCGGGACGGCGAAACTATGGCTACACCTTC.

This clonotype has ten or more counts. This chain links TRBV12-3 or TRBV12-4 with TRBJ2-1, with D possibly TRBD1 on 5 matching bases. V was shortened by 6 bases and J by 10 bases, with 16 bases between the two germline ends. The CDR3 has 13 amino acids. Here the CDR3 DNA reads TGTGCCAGCAGAATTTTCCCCGCAGGGGAGCAGTTCTTC. Translated: CASRIFPAGEQFF.

This clonotype occurred many times. The V and J genes are TRBV4-3 and TRBJ2-7; D not certain. The germline V and J ends were trimmed by 0 bases and 2 bases, with 5 bases remaining between them. The CDR3 spans 13 residues. Germline CDR1 LGHNA, CDR2 YSLEER. The CDR3 loop is CASSQDPPYEQYF. DNA for the CDR3: TGCGCCAGCAGCCAAGATCCCCCCTACGAGCAGTACTTC.

The sample holds many counts of this clonotype. J is TRBJ1-4 and V is TRBV28; 9 bases line up with TRBD1. The CDR3 length is 15 residues. The V gene's germline CDR1 is MDHEN and CDR2 SYDVKM. The trim removed 2 bases at V and 8 bases at J, leaving 6 bases unmatched. DNA for the CDR3: TGTGCCAGCAGTTTACGCGGACAGGGGAGCGAAAAACTGTTTTTT. Translated, it gives CASSLRGQGSEKLFF.

This chain connects TRBV2 to TRBJ2-2, with 8 bases fitting TRBD1. Unmatched junction bases numbered 3, after V lost 6 bases and J lost 0 bases. Germline V gives CDR1 SNHLY, CDR2 FYNNEI. The CDR3 sequence is 15 residues long. The CDR3 here is CASRWGQANTGELFF. In DNA form, the CDR3 reads TGTGCCAGCAGGTGGGGACAGGCGAACACCGGGGAGCTGTTTTTT.

The CDR3 loop reads CASSSGRLGNEKLFF. The CDR3 DNA follows: TGTGCCAGCAGCTCGGGACGCCTGGGGAATGAAAAACTGTTTTTT. The V and J genes are TRBV7-8 and TRBJ1-4, with D possibly matching TRBD1 (5 bases). The CDR3 runs 15 residues. The V gene lost 4 bases and the J gene lost 5 bases, with 14 bases spanning the gap. Per the germline V gene, CDR1 is SGHVS and CDR2 is FQNEAQ.

This clonotype was detected many times. V gene TRBV6-2 or TRBV6-3 combines with J gene TRBJ1-5; TRBD1 matches at 11 bases. The germline gives CDR1 MNHEY, CDR2 SVGEGT. With V trimmed by 6 bases and J by 1 base, 8 bases remained unmatched. The CDR3 spans 17 residues. The CDR3 bases are TGTGCCAGCAGCCTCGCCGGACAGGGGGCGAGCAATCAGCCCCAGCATTTT. Translation gives CASSLAGQGASNQPQHF.

This clonotype was picked up many times. The chain employs TRBV28 and TRBJ2-3; a weak D match, TRBD2 (5 bases). This CDR3 contains 12 residues. V was clipped by 5 bases and J by 8 bases, with 11 bases between them. CDR1 and CDR2 from the germline V gene are MDHEN and SYDVKM. CDR3 region: CASSQLLGTQYF. The CDR3 DNA follows: TGTGCCAGCAGTCAACTACTAGGTACGCAGTATTTT.

This clonotype was seen repeatedly, ten times or more. The chain uses TRBV29-1 and TRBJ1-3; D uncertain. This CDR3 is 12 amino acids long. V was clipped by 6 bases and J by 0 bases, with 6 bases between them. CDR1 is SQVTM and CDR2 is ANQGSEA in the germline V gene. CDR3 in DNA: TGCAGCGTATTGAGCTCTGGAAACACCATATATTTT. Amino acid sequence: CSVLSSGNTIYF.